This TCR beta chain was obtained from a study of shared clonotypes between healthy human individuals. Repertoires were generated with immunoSEQ multiplex PCR, while TCRdb's copy carries only in-frame clones and drops some. The sample shows about 2,500,000 clones, just over 90% of them seen only once. Recent vaccinations or acute infections were absent in the healthy HIV-negative adult donors. CD45RA-negative memory and CD45RA+ naive subsets were split from the CD4+ cells. J gave up 6 bases and V 0 bases, and 4 bases lay outside the gene matches. Germline CDR1 is LGHNA and CDR2 is YNFKEQ. The CDR3 loop spans 14 amino acids.

The chain couples TRBV4-2 to TRBJ2-7; 8 bases agree with TRBD1. This clonotype was obtained from a man aged 18-30 years in good health. Sample: naive CD4+ T cells sorted from blood. Subset: CD45RA+ positively selected. The CDR3 region has the DNA TGTGCCAGCAGCCAAGATCAGGGGGCGGGCGAGCAGTACTTC. Its translation is CASSQDQGAGEQYF.